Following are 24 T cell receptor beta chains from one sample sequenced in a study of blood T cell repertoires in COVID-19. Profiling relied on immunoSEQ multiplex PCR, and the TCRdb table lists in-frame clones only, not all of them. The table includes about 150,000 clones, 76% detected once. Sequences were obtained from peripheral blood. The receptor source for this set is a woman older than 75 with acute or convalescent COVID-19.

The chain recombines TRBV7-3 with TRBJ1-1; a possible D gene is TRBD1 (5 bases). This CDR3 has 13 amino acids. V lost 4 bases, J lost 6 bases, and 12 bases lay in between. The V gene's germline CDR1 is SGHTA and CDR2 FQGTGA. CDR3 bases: TGTGCCAGCAGCTCCCGGTGGGGGGCTGAAGCTTTCTTT. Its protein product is CASSSRWGAEAFF.

In DNA, the CDR3 is TGCGCCAGCAGCTTAGGAGGAGGAGACAAGAATGAGCAGTTCTTC. Its translation: CASSLGGGDKNEQFF. The rearrangement links TRBV5-1 to TRBJ2-1; TRBD2 might be the D (5 bases). CDR1 and CDR2 from the germline V gene are SGHRS and YFSETQ. This CDR3 region has 15 residues. V was trimmed by 2 bases and J by 7 bases, leaving 16 bases between them.

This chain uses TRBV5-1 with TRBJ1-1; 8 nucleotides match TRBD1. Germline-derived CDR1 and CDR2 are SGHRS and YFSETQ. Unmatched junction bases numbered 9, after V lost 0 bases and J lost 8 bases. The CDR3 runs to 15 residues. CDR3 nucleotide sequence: TGCGCCAGCAGCTTGGACGGACAGGGCGGATTAGAAGCTTTCTTT. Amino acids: CASSLDGQGGLEAFF.

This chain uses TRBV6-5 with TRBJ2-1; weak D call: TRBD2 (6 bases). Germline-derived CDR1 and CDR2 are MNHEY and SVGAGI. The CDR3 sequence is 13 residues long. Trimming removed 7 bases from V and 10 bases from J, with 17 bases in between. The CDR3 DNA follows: TGTGCCAGCAATCCGGAGGGTCTCGGAGAGCAGTTCTTC. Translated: CASNPEGLGEQFF.

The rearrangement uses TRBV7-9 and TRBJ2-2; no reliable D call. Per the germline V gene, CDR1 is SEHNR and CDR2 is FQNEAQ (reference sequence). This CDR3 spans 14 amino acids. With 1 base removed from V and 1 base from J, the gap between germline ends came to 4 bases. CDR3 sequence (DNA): TGTGCCAGCAGCTTAGGACAGAACACCGGGGAGCTGTTTTTT. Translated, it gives CASSLGQNTGELFF.

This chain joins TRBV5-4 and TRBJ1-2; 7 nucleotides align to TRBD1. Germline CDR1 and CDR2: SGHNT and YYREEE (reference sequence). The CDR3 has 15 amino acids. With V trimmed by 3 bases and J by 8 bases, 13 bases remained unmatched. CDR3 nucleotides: TGTGCCAGCAGCTATGACAGGGTGGGATTCGGGGGCTACACCTTC. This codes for CASSYDRVGFGGYTF.

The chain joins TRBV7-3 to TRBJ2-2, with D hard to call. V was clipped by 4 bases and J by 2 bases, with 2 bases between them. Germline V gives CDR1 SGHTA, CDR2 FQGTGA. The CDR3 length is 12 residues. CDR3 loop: CASSSNTGELFF. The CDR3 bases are TGTGCCAGCAGCTCTAACACCGGGGAGCTGTTTTTT.

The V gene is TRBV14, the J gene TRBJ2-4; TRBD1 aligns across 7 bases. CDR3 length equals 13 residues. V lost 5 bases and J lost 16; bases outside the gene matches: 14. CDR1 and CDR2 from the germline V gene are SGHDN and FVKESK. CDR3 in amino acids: CASSSQQGTDRYF. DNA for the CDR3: TGTGCCAGCAGCTCGCAACAGGGGACGGATAGATACTTC.

CDR3 sequence (DNA): TGTGCCCTCTGGGGAGGCTATGGCTACACCTTC. It codes for CALWGGYGYTF. The chain recombines TRBV7-9 with TRBJ1-2; D gene ambiguous. V dropped 11 bases and J dropped 4 bases, with 11 bases sitting between them. CDR3 length: 11 amino acids. The germline gives CDR1 SEHNR, CDR2 FQNEAQ (reference sequence).

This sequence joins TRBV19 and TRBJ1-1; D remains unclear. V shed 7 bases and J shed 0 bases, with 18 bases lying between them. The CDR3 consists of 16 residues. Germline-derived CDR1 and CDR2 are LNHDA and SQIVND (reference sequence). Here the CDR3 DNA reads TGTGCCAGTACCCCGGGGTGGGGTCGGCTGAACACTGAAGCTTTCTTT. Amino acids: CASTPGWGRLNTEAFF.

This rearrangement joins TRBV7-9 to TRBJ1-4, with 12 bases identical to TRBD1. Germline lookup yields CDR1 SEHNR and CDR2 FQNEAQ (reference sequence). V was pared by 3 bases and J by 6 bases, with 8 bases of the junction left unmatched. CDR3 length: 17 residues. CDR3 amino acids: CASSFRDRGLGHEKLFF. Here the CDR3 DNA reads TGTGCCAGCAGCTTCCGGGACAGGGGGCTCGGTCATGAAAAACTGTTTTTT.

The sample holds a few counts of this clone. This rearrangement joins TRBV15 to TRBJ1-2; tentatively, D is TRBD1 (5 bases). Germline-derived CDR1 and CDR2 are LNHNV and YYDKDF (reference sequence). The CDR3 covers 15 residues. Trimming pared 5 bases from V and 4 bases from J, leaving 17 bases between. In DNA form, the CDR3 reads TGTGCCACCAGCGGTGGAATTGGGGCCTCCTATGGCTACACCTTC. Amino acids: CATSGGIGASYGYTF.

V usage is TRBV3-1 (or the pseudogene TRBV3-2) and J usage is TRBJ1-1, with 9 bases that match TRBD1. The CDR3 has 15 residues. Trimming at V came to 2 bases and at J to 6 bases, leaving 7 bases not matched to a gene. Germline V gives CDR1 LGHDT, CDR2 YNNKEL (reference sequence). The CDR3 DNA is TGTGCCAGCAGCCAACGACCGGGACAGGGCTCTGAAGCTTTCTTT. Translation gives CASSQRPGQGSEAFF.

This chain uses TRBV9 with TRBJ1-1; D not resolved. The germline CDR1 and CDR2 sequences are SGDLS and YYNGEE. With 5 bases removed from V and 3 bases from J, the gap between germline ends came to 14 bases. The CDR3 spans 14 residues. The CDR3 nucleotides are TGTGCCAGCAGTTATGGCGGTTGGGACACTGAAGCTTTCTTT. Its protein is CASSYGGWDTEAFF.

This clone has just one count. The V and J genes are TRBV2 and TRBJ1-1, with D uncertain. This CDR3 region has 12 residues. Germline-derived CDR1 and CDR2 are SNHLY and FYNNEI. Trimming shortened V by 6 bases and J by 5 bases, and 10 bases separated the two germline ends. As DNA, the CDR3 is TGTGCCAGCAGAAGTGACGGGACTGAAGCTTTCTTT. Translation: CASRSDGTEAFF.

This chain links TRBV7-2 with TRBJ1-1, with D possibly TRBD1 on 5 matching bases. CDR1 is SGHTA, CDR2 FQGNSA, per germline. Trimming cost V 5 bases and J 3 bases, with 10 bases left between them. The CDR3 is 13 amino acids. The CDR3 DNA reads TGTGCCAGCAGCCGCAGGGAGGACACTGAAGCTTTCTTT. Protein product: CASSRREDTEAFF.

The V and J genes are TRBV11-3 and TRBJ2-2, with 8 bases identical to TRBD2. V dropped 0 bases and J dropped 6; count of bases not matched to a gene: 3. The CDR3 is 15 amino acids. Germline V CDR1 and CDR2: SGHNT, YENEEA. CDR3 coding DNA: TGTGCCAGCAGCTTAGACCCCGGGGGGGCCGGGGAGCTGTTTTTT. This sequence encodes CASSLDPGGAGELFF.

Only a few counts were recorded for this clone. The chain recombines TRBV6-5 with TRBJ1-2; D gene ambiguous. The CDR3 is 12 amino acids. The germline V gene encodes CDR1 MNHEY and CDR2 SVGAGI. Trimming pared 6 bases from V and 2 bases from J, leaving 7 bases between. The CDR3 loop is CASSNQNYGYTF. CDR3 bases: TGTGCCAGCAGCAACCAGAACTATGGCTACACCTTC.

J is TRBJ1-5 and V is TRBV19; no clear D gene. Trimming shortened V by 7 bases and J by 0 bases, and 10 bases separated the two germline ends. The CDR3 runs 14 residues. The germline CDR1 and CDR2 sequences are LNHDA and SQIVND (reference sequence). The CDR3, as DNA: TGTGCCAGTACTCAACTTTTTAGCAATCAGCCCCAGCATTTT. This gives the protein CASTQLFSNQPQHF.

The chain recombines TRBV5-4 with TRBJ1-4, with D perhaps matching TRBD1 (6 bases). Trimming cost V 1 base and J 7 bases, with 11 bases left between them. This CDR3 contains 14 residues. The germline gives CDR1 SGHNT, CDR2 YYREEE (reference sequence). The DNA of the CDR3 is TGTGCCAGCAGCTTGCAGGCAGGGGCTGAAAAACTGTTTTTT. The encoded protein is CASSLQAGAEKLFF.

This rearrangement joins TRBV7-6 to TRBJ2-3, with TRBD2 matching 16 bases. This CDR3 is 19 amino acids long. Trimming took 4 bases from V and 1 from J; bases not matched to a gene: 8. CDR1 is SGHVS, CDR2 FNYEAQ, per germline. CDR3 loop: CASSSGTSGRAVGTDTQYF. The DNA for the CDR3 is TGTGCCAGCAGCTCCGGGACTAGCGGGAGGGCCGTTGGCACAGATACGCAGTATTTT.

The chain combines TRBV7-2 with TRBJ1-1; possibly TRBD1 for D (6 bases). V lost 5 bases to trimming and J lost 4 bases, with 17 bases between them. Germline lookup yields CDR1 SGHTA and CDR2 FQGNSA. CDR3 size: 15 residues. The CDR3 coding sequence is TGTGCCAGCAGCCAAGCCACTCAGGGGAGCACTGAAGCTTTCTTT. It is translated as CASSQATQGSTEAFF.

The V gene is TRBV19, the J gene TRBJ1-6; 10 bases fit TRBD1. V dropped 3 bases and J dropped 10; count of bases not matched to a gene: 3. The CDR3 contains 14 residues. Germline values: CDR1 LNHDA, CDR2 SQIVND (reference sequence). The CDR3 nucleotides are TGTGCCAGTAGTATTGGGACAGGGGAATCACCCCTCCACTTT. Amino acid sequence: CASSIGTGESPLHF.

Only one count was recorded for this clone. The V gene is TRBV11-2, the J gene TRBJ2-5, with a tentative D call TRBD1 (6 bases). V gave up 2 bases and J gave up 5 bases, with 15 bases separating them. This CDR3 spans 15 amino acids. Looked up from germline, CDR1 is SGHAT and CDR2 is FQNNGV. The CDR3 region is CASSLSEGGWETQYF. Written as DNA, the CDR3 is TGTGCCAGCAGCTTATCCGAAGGGGGATGGGAGACCCAGTACTTC.